This T cell receptor beta chain was found in a study of cytomegalovirus exposure and HLA in healthy donors. Use of 60 Vbeta and 13 Jbeta primers characterized the PCR. Profiling relied on immunoSEQ multiplex PCR, and the TCRdb table lists in-frame clones only, not all of them. Of some 160,000 clones listed, 65% to 90% were seen once; the top ten hold 2% to 2.5%. Trimming pared 0 bases from V and 1 base from J, leaving 9 bases between. CDR3 length equals 15 residues. Per the germline V gene, CDR1 is LNHNV and CDR2 is YYDKDF (reference sequence). The receptor comes from a male donor in good health and CMV-seronegative. Material: PBMCs. The chain carries TRBV15 and TRBJ1-1; possibly TRBD1 for D (6 bases). CDR3 nucleotides: TGTGCCACCAGCAGAGATCGAGGGGGGAACACTGAAGCTTTCTTT. Amino acids: CATSRDRGGNTEAFF.